What follows describes a single T cell receptor (beta chain). The record originates from a study of blood T cell repertoires in COVID-19. Across the whole study: The United States, Italy and Spain supplied acute and convalescent COVID-19 samples. The analysed material was cDNA or gDNA that came from T cells, B-cell-depleted T cells, or PBMCs.

Authors' analysis steps: Reference gene primers were amplified, and this amplification served to estimate nucleated cell counts. Sequencing used immunoSEQ multiplex PCR; TCRdb keeps in-frame clones, though not all of them. From that table come the V and J calls and clone size; the DNA was used to work out D and trimming. The sample lists about 14,000 clones; around 87% were seen once. The CDR3 is 15 amino acids. Trimming left V 0 bases short and J 4 bases short, with 9 bases between. Germline values: CDR1 SGHTA, CDR2 FQGNSA. This chain connects TRBV7-2 to TRBJ2-2; a possible D gene is TRBD1 (6 bases). This clonotype was obtained from a human donor in a cohort sampled during active COVID-19. Sequencing was performed on peripheral blood. The CDR3: CASSLATGFTGELFF. CDR3 sequence (DNA): TGTGCCAGCAGCTTAGCAACAGGGTTCACCGGGGAGCTGTTTTTT.